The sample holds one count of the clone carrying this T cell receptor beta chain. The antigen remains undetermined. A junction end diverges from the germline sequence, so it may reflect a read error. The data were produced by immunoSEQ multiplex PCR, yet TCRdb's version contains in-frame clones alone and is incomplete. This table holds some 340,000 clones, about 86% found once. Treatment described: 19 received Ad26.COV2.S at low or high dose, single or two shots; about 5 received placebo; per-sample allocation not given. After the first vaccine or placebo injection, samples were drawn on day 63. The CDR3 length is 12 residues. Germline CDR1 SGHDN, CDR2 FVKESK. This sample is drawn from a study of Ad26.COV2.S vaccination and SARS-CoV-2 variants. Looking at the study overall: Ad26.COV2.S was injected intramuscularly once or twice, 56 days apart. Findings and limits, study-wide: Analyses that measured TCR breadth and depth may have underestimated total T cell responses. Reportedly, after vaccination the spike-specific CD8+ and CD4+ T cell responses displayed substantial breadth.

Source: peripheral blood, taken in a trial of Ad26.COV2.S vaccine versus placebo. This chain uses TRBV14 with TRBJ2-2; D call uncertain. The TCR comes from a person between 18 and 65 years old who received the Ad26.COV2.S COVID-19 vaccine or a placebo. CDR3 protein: CVSSQHTGELFF. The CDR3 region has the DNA TGTGTCAGCAGCCAACACACCGGGGAGCTGTTTTTT.